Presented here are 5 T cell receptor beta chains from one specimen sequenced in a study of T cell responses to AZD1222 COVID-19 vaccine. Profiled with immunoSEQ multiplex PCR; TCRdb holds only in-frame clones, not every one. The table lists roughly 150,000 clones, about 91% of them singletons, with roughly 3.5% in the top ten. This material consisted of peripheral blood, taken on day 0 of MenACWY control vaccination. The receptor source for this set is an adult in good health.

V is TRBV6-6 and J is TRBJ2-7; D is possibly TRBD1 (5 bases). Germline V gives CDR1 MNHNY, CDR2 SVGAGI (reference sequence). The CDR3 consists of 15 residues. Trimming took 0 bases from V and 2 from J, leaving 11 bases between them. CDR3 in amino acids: CASSYSQGLAYEQYF. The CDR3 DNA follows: TGTGCCAGCAGTTACTCTCAGGGCCTCGCCTACGAGCAGTACTTC.

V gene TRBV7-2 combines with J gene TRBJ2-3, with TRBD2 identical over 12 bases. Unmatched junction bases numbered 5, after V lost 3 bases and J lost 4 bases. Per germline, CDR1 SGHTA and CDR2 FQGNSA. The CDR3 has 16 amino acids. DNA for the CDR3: TGTGCCAGCAGCTTTCGACTAGCGGGAGCCCCAGATACGCAGTATTTT. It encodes CASSFRLAGAPDTQYF.

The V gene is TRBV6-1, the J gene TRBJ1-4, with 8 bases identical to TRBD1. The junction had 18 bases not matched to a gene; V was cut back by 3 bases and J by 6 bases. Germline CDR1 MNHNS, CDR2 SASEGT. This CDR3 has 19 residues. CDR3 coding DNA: TGTGCCAGCAGTGATTATGCGGGGCAGGGGGCGAATCTGCATGAAAAACTGTTTTTT. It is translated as CASSDYAGQGANLHEKLFF.

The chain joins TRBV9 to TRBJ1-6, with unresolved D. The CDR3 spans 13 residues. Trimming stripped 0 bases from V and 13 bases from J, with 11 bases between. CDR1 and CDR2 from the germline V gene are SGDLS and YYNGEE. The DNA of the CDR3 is TGTGCCAGCAGCGTAGGGATGCAGAAGCCCCTCCACTTT. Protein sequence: CASSVGMQKPLHF.

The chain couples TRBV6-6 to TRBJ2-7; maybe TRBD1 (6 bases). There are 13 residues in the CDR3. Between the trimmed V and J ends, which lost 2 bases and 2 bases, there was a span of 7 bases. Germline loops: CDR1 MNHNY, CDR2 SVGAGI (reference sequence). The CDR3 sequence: CASSYAGAYEQYF. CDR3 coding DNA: TGTGCCAGCAGTTACGCAGGGGCCTACGAGCAGTACTTC.